The TCR beta chain described here comes from a study of blood T cells in healthy people across ages. Study-level points and caveats: Strong correlation was found linking TCR beta diversity to naive T cell percentage. Long-lived donors exceeded aged donors in naive CD4+ cells and diversity. Per million T cells, TCR beta diversity dropped about linearly as age rose.

A J-beta primer mix and a sample-barcoded 5' primer were used in a second PCR of about 7 to 11 cycles. TCRdb re-analysed the 5' RACE reads in MiXCR, keeping a single row per CDR3 protein. The data show about 650,000 distinct CDR3 sequences, about a third seen once. CDR3 length: 14 amino acids. Germline loops: CDR1 ENHRY, CDR2 SYGVKD. Trimming removed 2 bases at V and 1 base at J, with 5 bases between. Note on this clonotype: The target antigen is unknown.

V usage is TRBV10-3 and J usage is TRBJ2-2; no definite D call. The receptor's source is a woman older than 75 in good health. Sequencing was performed on blood. Here the CDR3 DNA reads TGTGCCATCAGTGAGCGCCAGAACACCGGGGAGCTGTTTTTT. It encodes CAISERQNTGELFF.